These 27 T cell receptor beta chains were all obtained from the same sample, sequenced in a study of blood T cell repertoires in COVID-19. Only in-frame clones appear in the TCRdb table, and some are missing; sequencing was by immunoSEQ multiplex PCR. The sample lists around 23,000 clones, 83% occurring once. Material for sequencing was peripheral blood. All receptors derive from a human donor in a cohort sampled during active COVID-19.

This chain uses TRBV19 with TRBJ1-1, with D perhaps TRBD1 (5 bases). The V and J ends lost 1 base and 4 bases respectively, with 7 bases between them. The CDR3 covers 13 residues. Germline CDR1 LNHDA, CDR2 SQIVND (reference sequence). The CDR3 DNA is TGTGCCAGTAGTATAGTCGGGGGCACTGAAGCTTTCTTT. Its protein is CASSIVGGTEAFF.

The chain recombines TRBV18 with TRBJ2-5; 12 nucleotides align to TRBD1. CDR1 is KGHSH, CDR2 LQKENI, per germline. V shed 0 bases, J shed 5 bases, and the junction held 4 bases outside the gene matches. The CDR3 is 16 residues long. Here the CDR3 DNA reads TGTGCCAGCTCACCACCCGGGACAGGGGGCGCGGAGACCCAGTACTTC. Translated, it gives CASSPPGTGGAETQYF.

The rearrangement joins TRBV6-5 to TRBJ2-7, with 8 positions matching TRBD1. The CDR3 is 14 amino acids. Germline V gives CDR1 MNHEY, CDR2 SVGAGI. Trimming cost V 6 bases and J 0 bases; bases outside gene matches: 4. CDR3 in amino acids: CASSRDRSSYEQYF. The DNA for the CDR3 is TGTGCCAGCAGCCGGGACAGGAGCTCCTACGAGCAGTACTTC.

This chain uses TRBV7-3 with TRBJ2-3; 8 positions agree with TRBD1. CDR1 SGHTA and CDR2 FQGTGA come from the germline V gene. This CDR3 spans 15 amino acids. The V segment lost 5 bases and the J segment 3 bases; nucleotides outside the gene matches: 7. DNA for the CDR3: TGTGCCAGCAGCCCTAAGCAGGGGGCGACAGATACGCAGTATTTT. Its translation is CASSPKQGATDTQYF.

This chain connects TRBV6-5 to TRBJ2-7; D not certain. The V end was cut by 8 bases, the J end by 0 bases, with 14 bases between. The CDR3 is 14 residues long. Per germline, CDR1 MNHEY and CDR2 SVGAGI. Here the CDR3 DNA reads TGTGCCAGCGGAGAATTCCCGAGCTCCTACGAGCAGTACTTC. Its translation is CASGEFPSSYEQYF.

The chain is built from TRBV6-1 and TRBJ2-4; 8 bases map to TRBD2. There are 14 residues in the CDR3. Germline V gene data show CDR1 as MNHNS and CDR2 as SASEGT. V lost 3 bases and J lost 4; bases outside the gene matches: 2. CDR3 coding DNA: TGTGCCAGCAGTGAGACGGGGGGGAAAAACATTCAGTACTTC. It specifies CASSETGGKNIQYF.

The V call is TRBV18, the J call TRBJ1-5, with D maybe TRBD1 (5 bases). Germline-derived CDR1 and CDR2 are KGHSH and LQKENI. The CDR3 consists of 15 residues. Trimming removed 3 bases at V and 1 base at J, with 10 bases between. The CDR3 loop is CASSPNGGSNQPQHF. DNA of the CDR3: TGTGCCAGCTCACCGAATGGGGGGAGCAATCAGCCCCAGCATTTT. Combining the CDR3 with reference TRBV18 and TRBJ1-5 gives the whole variable domain NAGVMQNPRHLVRRRGQEARLRCSPMKGHSHVYWYRQLPEEGLKFMVYLQKENIIDESGMPKERFSAEFPKEGPSILRIQQVVRGDSAAYFCASSPNGGSNQPQHFGDGTRLSIL.

This clone was picked up one time. The chain uses TRBV20-1 and TRBJ2-1, with D possibly being TRBD1 (5 bases). This CDR3 has 12 amino acids. In germline, CDR1 is DFQATT, CDR2 SNEGSKA (reference sequence). V was pared by 3 bases and J by 10 bases, with 13 bases between. As DNA, the CDR3 is TGCAGTGCTAGTAAGGGGTCCGCGGAGCAGTTCTTC. This sequence encodes CSASKGSAEQFF.

The chain employs TRBV28 and TRBJ1-4; 11 bases are shared with TRBD1. There are 16 residues in the CDR3. From germline, CDR1 is MDHEN and CDR2 SYDVKM. The V gene end was trimmed by 2 bases and the J gene end by 8 bases; junction bases not matched to a gene: 7. The CDR3 reads CASSLIGDRGREKLFF. For the CDR3, the DNA is TGTGCCAGCAGTTTAATAGGGGACAGGGGGAGGGAAAAACTGTTTTTT.

V and J are TRBV30 and TRBJ1-1; no firm D call. Deletions cut 3 bases from V and 10 bases from J, with 15 bases between. Germline lookup yields CDR1 GTSNPN and CDR2 SVGIG (reference sequence). CDR3 length: 12 amino acids. The CDR3 protein is CAWRRIPGGAFF. The CDR3 DNA reads as TGTGCCTGGAGACGTATCCCCGGAGGAGCTTTCTTT.

The chain has TRBV6-6 and TRBJ2-2, with 11 bases matching TRBD1. The CDR3 has 18 residues. Germline V lookup: CDR1 MNHNY, CDR2 SVGAGI (reference sequence). V shed 6 bases, J shed 0 bases, and the junction held 9 bases outside the gene matches. The CDR3 is CASSRKGQGDANTGELFF. The CDR3 DNA reads TGTGCCAGCAGCCGAAAGGGACAGGGGGATGCGAACACCGGGGAGCTGTTTTTT.

This chain uses TRBV24-1 with TRBJ1-2; D uncertain. Germline assignment: CDR1 KGHDR and CDR2 SFDVKD. The CDR3 spans 12 residues. V shed 3 bases and J shed 11 bases, with 12 bases lying between them. CDR3 coding DNA: TGTGCCACCAGTGATGCGAACTGGGCTTACACCTTC. Its translation is CATSDANWAYTF.

The chain has TRBV2 and TRBJ1-2, with 8 nucleotides matching TRBD1. Germline V gene lookup returns CDR1 SNHLY and CDR2 FYNNEI. V lost 4 bases, J lost 5 bases, and 9 bases stayed unmatched. The CDR3 length is 15 residues. CDR3 amino acids: CASSGDRPVGYGYTF. The CDR3 nucleotides read TGTGCCAGCAGTGGGGACAGGCCGGTAGGGTATGGCTACACCTTC.

CDR3 sequence (DNA): TGCGCCAGCAGTGCTTTTTGGGGACTCCTCTGGGCGACAGATACGCAGTATTTT. It yields the protein CASSAFWGLLWATDTQYF. This chain connects TRBV10-1 to TRBJ2-3, with D maybe TRBD2 (6 bases). Looked up from germline, CDR1 is WNHNN and CDR2 is SYGVQD (reference sequence). The CDR3 sequence is 18 residues long. Trimming took off 4 bases at V and 3 bases at J, with 23 bases between the two ends.

The CDR3: CASLSAGGYTEAFF. The CDR3 DNA is TGCGCCAGCCTTTCGGCAGGGGGGTACACTGAAGCTTTCTTT. V gene TRBV5-1 combines with J gene TRBJ1-1; 7 nucleotides match TRBD1. CDR1 is SGHRS and CDR2 is YFSETQ in the germline V gene. This CDR3 has 14 amino acids. The junction had 9 bases not matched to a gene; V was cut back by 7 bases and J by 3 bases.

V is TRBV5-1 and J is TRBJ2-5, with 7 bases identical to TRBD2. The CDR3 contains 13 residues. Per germline, CDR1 SGHRS and CDR2 YFSETQ. Unmatched junction bases numbered 4, after V lost 7 bases and J lost 1 base. CDR3 DNA sequence: TGCGCCAGCGCCGGGGGGAGCCAAGAGACCCAGTACTTC. Translation: CASAGGSQETQYF.

This chain links TRBV7-2 with TRBJ1-5; TRBD1 matches 8 bases. Per germline, CDR1 SGHTA and CDR2 FQGNSA. V shed 5 bases, J shed 3 bases, and the junction held 6 bases outside the gene matches. The CDR3 is 15 amino acids. This CDR3 reads CASSPMTGVNQPQHF. The CDR3 DNA reads TGTGCCAGCAGCCCTATGACAGGGGTCAATCAGCCCCAGCATTTT.

This chain links TRBV27 with TRBJ1-2, with 9 bases identical to TRBD1. The germline V gene encodes CDR1 MNHEY and CDR2 SMNVEV (reference sequence). The J segment lost 4 bases and the V segment lost 6 bases, leaving 12 bases of the junction unmatched. The CDR3 consists of 16 residues. The CDR3 loop reads CASRRDRDTAVYGYTF. The CDR3 nucleotides are TGTGCCAGCAGGCGGGACAGGGACACTGCTGTCTATGGCTACACCTTC.

The V and J genes are TRBV29-1 and TRBJ2-1; a possible D gene is TRBD2 (5 bases). Germline lookup yields CDR1 SQVTM and CDR2 ANQGSEA. V was trimmed by 4 bases and J by 9 bases, leaving 19 bases between them. CDR3 length: 14 amino acids. CDR3 sequence (DNA): TGCAGCGTTGGCTCTACCCCAACTAGATCTGAGCAGTTCTTC. Its protein product is CSVGSTPTRSEQFF.

The J gene is TRBJ1-1, the V gene TRBV7-3, with TRBD1 matching over 9 bases. Germline V gene data show CDR1 as SGHTA and CDR2 as FQGTGA. This CDR3 is 15 amino acids long. J was trimmed by 6 bases and V by 5 bases; bases with no gene match: 10. The CDR3, as DNA: TGTGCCAGCAGCCCAACTCCCCGACAGGGGGCTGAAGCTTTCTTT. This translates into CASSPTPRQGAEAFF.

The chain is built from TRBV29-1 and TRBJ2-5; 8 nucleotides agree with TRBD2. Per germline, CDR1 SQVTM and CDR2 ANQGSEA. The length of the CDR3 is 14 residues. Unmatched junction bases numbered 11, after V lost 6 bases and J lost 5 bases. CDR3 DNA: TGCAGCGTACCTAACCCCAGCGGGGGTGAGACCCAGTACTTC. This codes for CSVPNPSGGETQYF.

This clone was counted between two and nine times. The rearrangement joins TRBV6-6 to TRBJ1-5; D not resolved. The CDR3 is 15 residues long. The V gene's germline CDR1 is MNHNY and CDR2 SVGAGI (reference sequence). Deletions cut 6 bases from V and 2 bases from J, with 14 bases between. CDR3 DNA: TGTGCCAGCAGCTACCGGGTAGTGGGCAATCAGCCCCAGCATTTT. Its translation is CASSYRVVGNQPQHF.

This clone was seen more than once but under ten times. The chain carries TRBV27 and TRBJ1-1; D might be TRBD1 (6 bases). The CDR3 length is 14 residues. With 3 bases removed from V and 10 bases from J, the gap between germline ends came to 18 bases. CDR1 and CDR2 (germline): MNHEY, SMNVEV (reference sequence). For the CDR3, the DNA is TGTGCCAGCAGTTTTCGACAGGCCTCTATGGGAGCTTTCTTT. Its protein is CASSFRQASMGAFF.

The genes are TRBV30 and TRBJ2-3; TRBD2 might be the D (6 bases). Germline V gene sequence: CDR1 GTSNPN, CDR2 SVGIG (reference sequence). The CDR3 is 13 residues long. V was trimmed by 5 bases and J by 4 bases, leaving 13 bases between them. The CDR3 loop reads CAWGRRGADTQYF. In DNA form, the CDR3 reads TGTGCCTGGGGGAGGAGGGGAGCAGATACGCAGTATTTT.

The chain carries TRBV19 and TRBJ1-1; no firm D call. Trimming took 5 bases from V and 9 from J, leaving 16 bases between them. CDR3 size: 13 residues. Germline CDR1 LNHDA, CDR2 SQIVND (reference sequence). The DNA for the CDR3 is TGTGCCAGTAGTCCAGCAGGACTTCGTAAAGCTTTCTTT. This translates into CASSPAGLRKAFF.

V usage is TRBV4-1 and J usage is TRBJ1-1, with a tentative D call TRBD1 (6 bases). V was shortened by 3 bases and J by 14 bases, with 7 bases between the two germline ends. CDR1 MGHRA and CDR2 YSYEKL come from the germline V gene. CDR3 size: 9 residues. CDR3 protein: CASSQGAFF. The CDR3 DNA reads TGCGCCAGCAGCCAGGGGGCCTTCTTT.

The chain links TRBV10-2 to TRBJ1-3, with TRBD1 matching 9 bases. Trimming cost V 8 bases and J 3 bases; bases outside gene matches: 11. The germline V gene encodes CDR1 WSHSY and CDR2 SAAADI. This CDR3 comprises 16 residues. The CDR3 spells CASSTRDRVDGNTIYF. The DNA of the CDR3 is TGCGCCAGCTCCACCCGGGACAGGGTAGATGGAAACACCATATATTTT.